This T cell receptor (beta chain) was captured in a study of CD8 T cells in ankylosing spondylitis. Study observations and caveats: There was reportedly significant enrichment of clones that were disease-linked in matched ankylosing spondylitis synovial fluid. Relatively rare in peripheral blood, disease-linked clones were also CD8+.

This clonotype was detected ten times or more. What it recognizes is unknown. Germline V gene lookup returns CDR1 SQVTM and CDR2 ANQGSEA. After removal of 0 bases from V and 12 bases from J, the junction contained 9 bases not matched to a gene. The CDR3 totals 13 residues. 5'-RACE, quantitative and with molecular barcodes, yielded the TCR beta libraries. A single record per CDR3 protein comes from TCRdb applying MiXCR to the 5' RACE reads. The table records 50,000 or so distinct CDR3 sequences, around 7.4% of them present only once. This sequence originates from a female donor with ankylosing spondylitis or in good health (not recorded which). The V gene is TRBV29-1, the J gene TRBJ1-1; 8 nucleotides match TRBD1. Specimen: blood, either unsorted or a sorted T cell fraction (not recorded which). CDR3 loop: CSVEDRGQGRTFF. The CDR3 nucleotides are TGCAGCGTTGAAGATCGAGGACAGGGCAGAACTTTCTTT. Together with reference TRBV29-1 and TRBJ1-1, the CDR3 gives the full variable domain: SAVISQKPSRDICQRGTSLTIQCQVDSQVTMMFWYRQQPGQSLTLIATANQGSEATYESGFVIDKFPISRPNLTFSTLTVSNMSPEDSSIYLCSVEDRGQGRTFFGQGTRLTVV.